Only a few counts were recorded for the clone carrying this TCR beta chain. Its cognate antigen is unknown. Germline CDR1 WNHNN, CDR2 SYGVQD (reference sequence). The CDR3 runs 14 residues. V was pared by 3 bases and J by 5 bases, with 13 bases between. Sequencing of DNA taken from cultured CD4+ T cells relied on the Oncomine TCR Beta short-read assay. TCRdb fed the PCR reads into MiXCR, producing one record per CDR3 protein. The sample lists about 8,900 distinct CDR3 sequences, 64% occurring once. This record belongs to a study of vaccination and CD4 T cells after COVID-19. Study-level background: Median draw time for post-COVID samples was about 100 days post-diagnosis (range 35 to 161).

This sample's treatment: roughly 11-day PBMC culture with coronavirus spike peptide pools or control peptides (ViraFEST assay). Every well contained 1.5 million to 2.5 million PBMCs, which were grown with around 10 IU/ml IL-2 and 10 ug/ml peptide pools. General observations from the study: The study sampled relatively few convalescent patients and omitted early post-infection timepoints.

Sequencing input: CD4+ T cells from blood, cultured in vitro. This chain uses TRBV10-1 with TRBJ2-5; D unclear. This TCR was recovered from a human donor who had recovered from COVID-19. CDR3 sequence reads: CASSEGPNGETQYF. DNA for the CDR3: TGCGCCAGCAGTGAAGGACCTAACGGGGAGACCCAGTACTTC.